Below are 21 T cell receptor beta chains sequenced from a single sample in a study of neoadjuvant anti-PD-1 for oral cavity cancer. TCRdb's table, derived via immunoSEQ multiplex PCR, lists solely in-frame clones and lacks some. The sample has under 7,000 clones; 55% to 75% are singletons. Sequenced material: tumor tissue, taken before nivolumab (anti-PD-1) treatment. Source of these receptors: a person between 40 and 85 years old with oral cavity squamous cell carcinoma.

CDR3 coding DNA: TGTGCCAGCAGCGCAGAGACAGGGTTCGCCAAAAACATTCAGTACTTC. Protein: CASSAETGFAKNIQYF. This chain uses TRBV5-4 with TRBJ2-4, with 7 bases that match TRBD1. The ends lost 4 bases at V and 1 base at J; junction bases unmatched: 8. This CDR3 spans 16 amino acids. CDR1 and CDR2 from the germline V gene are SGHNT and YYREEE (reference sequence).

This rearrangement joins TRBV18 to TRBJ1-3; D is possibly TRBD1 (6 bases). Trimming removed 0 bases at V and 3 bases at J, with 12 bases between. This CDR3 is 16 amino acids long. Germline V CDR1 and CDR2: KGHSH, LQKENI. In DNA, the CDR3 is TGTGCCAGCTCACCACCGTCCGGGGGCAGTGGAAACACCATATATTTT. Translating gives CASSPPSGGSGNTIYF. Complete variable domain (other parts from reference TRBV18 and TRBJ1-3): NAGVMQNPRHLVRRRGQEARLRCSPMKGHSHVYWYRQLPEEGLKFMVYLQKENIIDESGMPKERFSAEFPKEGPSILRIQQVVRGDSAAYFCASSPPSGGSGNTIYFGEGSWLTVV.

The chain recombines TRBV9 with TRBJ1-1; D is possibly TRBD1 (6 bases). This CDR3 has 14 amino acids. CDR1 is SGDLS, CDR2 YYNGEE, per germline. Trimming left V 3 bases short and J 3 bases short, with 12 bases between. The CDR3 bases are TGTGCCAGCAGCGCGGACAGTGCGTACACTGAAGCTTTCTTT. It translates to CASSADSAYTEAFF.

The count of this clone is one. This chain connects TRBV28 to TRBJ2-2; the match to TRBD1 covers 9 bases. The CDR3 contains 15 residues. From germline, CDR1 is MDHEN and CDR2 SYDVKM. J was trimmed by 3 bases and V by 6 bases; bases with no gene match: 5. The CDR3 bases are TGTGCCAGCAGCCCCGGGACAGGGTACACCGGGGAGCTGTTTTTT. As protein: CASSPGTGYTGELFF. The complete variable domain, with remaining parts taken from reference TRBV28 and TRBJ2-2, reads DVKVTQSSRYLVKRTGEKVFLECVQDMDHENMFWYRQDPGLGLRLIYFSYDVKMKEKGDIPEGYSVSREKKERFSLILESASTNQTSMYLCASSPGTGYTGELFFGEGSRLTVL.

The chain couples TRBV10-1 to TRBJ2-1, with D perhaps matching TRBD2 (6 bases). V lost 8 bases and J 6 bases, leaving 14 bases between the germline ends. Germline V lookup: CDR1 WNHNN, CDR2 SYGVQD (reference sequence). This CDR3 comprises 13 residues. The chain's CDR3 is CASSEDYFNEQFF. DNA for the CDR3: TGCGCCAGCTCCGAGGACTATTTCAATGAGCAGTTCTTC.

The chain recombines TRBV2 with TRBJ1-2; 7 bases are shared with TRBD1. Germline lookup yields CDR1 SNHLY and CDR2 FYNNEI. V lost 1 base to trimming and J lost 1 base; unmatched junction nucleotides: 3. CDR3 length: 15 residues. This chain's CDR3 is CASSEGTGNNYGYTF. The CDR3 DNA reads TGTGCCAGCAGTGAAGGGACAGGAAATAACTATGGCTACACCTTC.

The rearrangement links TRBV7-9 to TRBJ1-4; D not resolved. Germline lookup yields CDR1 SEHNR and CDR2 FQNEAQ (reference sequence). V was shortened by 5 bases and J by 7 bases, with 14 bases between the two germline ends. This CDR3 comprises 14 residues. CDR3 nucleotide sequence: TGTGCCAGCAGCACCCCCCCCCGGGCTGAAAAACTGTTTTTT. It translates to CASSTPPRAEKLFF. The full variable domain, rest sourced from reference TRBV7-9 and TRBJ1-4, is DTGVSQNPRHKITKRGQNVTFRCDPISEHNRLYWYRQTLGQGPEFLTYFQNEAQLEKSRLLSDRFSAERPKGSFSTLEIQRTEQGDSAMYLCASSTPPRAEKLFFGSGTQLSVL.

The chain employs TRBV7-8 and TRBJ1-5, with D perhaps matching TRBD1 (6 bases). The V end lost 0 bases, the J end lost 4 bases, and 13 bases lay between the germline ends. This CDR3 spans 16 amino acids. Per the germline V gene, CDR1 is SGHVS and CDR2 is FQNEAQ. The CDR3 is CASSLAGGTTNQPQHF. The CDR3 DNA reads TGTGCCAGCAGCTTAGCGGGAGGGACAACAAATCAGCCCCAGCATTTT.

This chain uses TRBV5-1 with TRBJ1-1, with D unclear. Trimming took 2 bases from V and 6 from J, leaving 11 bases between them. Germline assignment: CDR1 SGHRS and CDR2 YFSETQ. The CDR3 is 13 amino acids. The CDR3 sequence is CASSFSAGAEAFF. In DNA, the CDR3 is TGCGCCAGCAGCTTTTCGGCAGGCGCTGAAGCTTTCTTT. The variable domain in full, completed from reference TRBV5-1 and TRBJ1-1, reads KAGVTQTPRYLIKTRGQQVTLSCSPISGHRSVSWYQQTPGQGLQFLFEYFSETQRNKGNFPGRFSGRQFSNSRSEMNVSTLELGDSALYLCASSFSAGAEAFFGQGTRLTVV.

CDR3 protein: CASSIQSLAVTDTQYF. CDR3 nucleotides: TGCGCCAGCAGCATACAGTCACTAGCGGTCACAGATACGCAGTATTTT. The chain joins TRBV5-1 to TRBJ2-3; 8 bases fit TRBD2. V was pared by 4 bases and J by 2 bases, with 9 bases of the junction left unmatched. The CDR3 has 16 amino acids. Germline loops: CDR1 SGHRS, CDR2 YFSETQ.

The J gene is TRBJ2-1, the V gene TRBV4-1, with 12 bases that match TRBD2. Looked up from germline, CDR1 is MGHRA and CDR2 is YSYEKL. This CDR3 is built from 17 residues. Trimming cost V 4 bases and J 7 bases; bases outside gene matches: 11. CDR3 region: CASSRLAGGPMINEQFF. CDR3 in DNA: TGCGCCAGCAGCCGCCTAGCGGGAGGGCCTATGATTAATGAGCAGTTCTTC.

This clone occurred a few times. The rearrangement uses TRBV6-6 and TRBJ1-1, with 12 bases that match TRBD1. V was clipped by 7 bases and J by 8 bases; unmatched bases: 11. Germline CDR1 reads MNHNY; CDR2 reads SVGAGI (reference sequence). The CDR3 contains 15 residues. The CDR3 spells CASIYRGDRGQEAFF. The DNA for the CDR3 is TGTGCCAGCATCTACAGGGGGGACAGGGGGCAAGAAGCTTTCTTT.

The chain carries TRBV7-9 and TRBJ2-3, with 9 bases lining up with TRBD2. Trimming at V came to 6 bases and at J to 5 bases, leaving 12 bases not matched to a gene. Germline V gene data show CDR1 as SEHNR and CDR2 as FQNEAQ (reference sequence). CDR3 length: 16 residues. The CDR3 is CASSVSGTSFIDTQYF. The CDR3 DNA reads as TGTGCCAGCAGTGTATCCGGGACTAGCTTTATAGATACGCAGTATTTT. Complete variable domain (other parts from reference TRBV7-9 and TRBJ2-3): DTGVSQNPRHKITKRGQNVTFRCDPISEHNRLYWYRQTLGQGPEFLTYFQNEAQLEKSRLLSDRFSAERPKGSFSTLEIQRTEQGDSAMYLCASSVSGTSFIDTQYFGPGTRLTVL.

V usage is TRBV9 and J usage is TRBJ2-1, with 11 bases fitting TRBD2. Germline lookup yields CDR1 SGDLS and CDR2 YYNGEE. V lost 4 bases, J lost 9 bases, and 9 bases stayed unmatched. The CDR3 is made up of 15 amino acids. The CDR3 DNA follows: TGTGCCAGCAGCCCCCGCGATAGCGGGGGGGGTGAGCAGTTCTTC. This gives the protein CASSPRDSGGGEQFF.

This chain joins TRBV4-2 and TRBJ2-7; the match to TRBD1 covers 8 bases. J lost 5 bases, V lost 1 base, and 10 bases had no gene match. CDR1 is LGHNA and CDR2 is YNFKEQ in the germline V gene. This CDR3 region has 16 residues. As DNA, the CDR3 is TGTGCCAGCAGCCAAGGTGACAGGGGAAGTGGACACGAGCAGTACTTC. Its protein product is CASSQGDRGSGHEQYF.

This clone is labeled medium-sized. The chain combines TRBV20-1 with TRBJ1-5; no firm D call. The CDR3 has 11 residues. Germline CDR1 and CDR2: DFQATT and SNEGSKA (reference sequence). V dropped 6 bases and J dropped 4 bases, with 7 bases sitting between them. CDR3 nucleotide sequence: TGCAGTGCGGGCTGGAATCAGCCCCAGCATTTT. Translating gives CSAGWNQPQHF.

The chain recombines TRBV18 with TRBJ1-2, with D possibly being TRBD1 (5 bases). Germline values: CDR1 KGHSH, CDR2 LQKENI. This CDR3 contains 13 residues. Trimming pared 6 bases from V and 8 bases from J, leaving 16 bases between. CDR3 loop: CASSSDGAGGYTF. CDR3 in DNA: TGTGCCAGCTCGTCGGATGGGGCGGGAGGCTACACCTTC.

V is TRBV6-1 and J is TRBJ1-1; D not resolved. The V gene lost 4 bases and the J gene lost 7 bases, with 19 bases spanning the gap. CDR3 size: 15 residues. Per germline, CDR1 MNHNS and CDR2 SASEGT. The CDR3, as DNA: TGTGCCAGCAGTGCAATCAAAGTAATGGGGATTGAAGCTTTCTTT. Its protein product is CASSAIKVMGIEAFF.

The CDR3 reads CASSSGGGQLSSPLHF. The CDR3 region has the DNA TGTGCCAGCAGTTCGGGCGGGGGGCAATTAAGTTCACCCCTCCACTTT. V usage is TRBV6-5 and J usage is TRBJ1-6, with a weak D call TRBD1 (6 bases). The germline V and J ends were trimmed by 4 bases and 9 bases, with 19 bases remaining between them. Germline V lookup: CDR1 MNHEY, CDR2 SVGAGI. This CDR3 is built from 16 residues.

This chain links TRBV5-1 with TRBJ2-3; 9 bases map to TRBD2. Germline CDR1 SGHRS, CDR2 YFSETQ. Losses at the gene ends were 0 bases for V and 5 bases for J; bases not matched to a gene: 7. The CDR3 spans 16 residues. The DNA of the CDR3 is TGCGCCAGCAGCTTGGGTAGCGGGAGATTAGGAGATACGCAGTATTTT. This codes for CASSLGSGRLGDTQYF.

The V and J genes are TRBV9 and TRBJ2-1, with 10 nucleotides matching TRBD2. The ends lost 4 bases at V and 3 bases at J; junction bases unmatched: 10. Germline CDR1 reads SGDLS; CDR2 reads YYNGEE. This CDR3 is built from 17 residues. The CDR3 DNA is TGTGCCAGCAGCTCACACCTCTTAGCGGGAGGCTACAATGAGCAGTTCTTC. Its protein product is CASSSHLLAGGYNEQFF.